This T cell receptor beta chain was sequenced for a study of T cell responses to AZD1222 COVID-19 vaccine. Study observations and caveats: Regions 160-218 and 743-854 held dominance among vaccine-associated CD4 TCRs, which spanned spike.

Clones were read by immunoSEQ multiplex PCR, and TCRdb kept only the in-frame ones, dropping some. The repertoire includes 95,000 to 150,000 clones, more than 65% of them detected once, and around 27% sits in the top ten. This clone was seen a single time. Antigen unknown. This specimen was peripheral blood, taken 28 days after the second AZD1222 dose. The source of this sequence is an adult who received the AZD1222 COVID-19 vaccine.

CDR3 DNA sequence: TGTGCCAGCAGCAGAGGACAGGGGGCCTCAGATACGCAGTATTTT. Protein: CASSRGQGASDTQYF. V is TRBV6-2 or TRBV6-3 and J is TRBJ2-3; TRBD1 agrees at 11 bases. Germline CDR1 is MNHEY and CDR2 is SVGEGT. This CDR3 is 15 amino acids long. V was clipped by 6 bases and J by 4 bases; unmatched bases: 6.